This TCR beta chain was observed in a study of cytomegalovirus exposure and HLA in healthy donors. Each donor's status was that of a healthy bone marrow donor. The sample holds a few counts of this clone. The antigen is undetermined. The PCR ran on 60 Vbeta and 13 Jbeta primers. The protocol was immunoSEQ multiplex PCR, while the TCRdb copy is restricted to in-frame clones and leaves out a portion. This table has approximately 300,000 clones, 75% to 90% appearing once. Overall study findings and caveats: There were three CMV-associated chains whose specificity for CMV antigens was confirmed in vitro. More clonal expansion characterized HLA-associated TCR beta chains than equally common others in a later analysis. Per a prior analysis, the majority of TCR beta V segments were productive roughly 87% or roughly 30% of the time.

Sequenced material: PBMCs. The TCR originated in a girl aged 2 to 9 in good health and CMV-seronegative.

CDR3 loop: CASSLGQGREQYF. The CDR3 region has the DNA TGCGCCAGCAGCTTGGGACAGGGGCGCGAGCAGTACTTC. This chain joins TRBV5-1 and TRBJ2-7, with TRBD1 matching over 8 bases. CDR1 is SGHRS and CDR2 is YFSETQ in the germline V gene. The CDR3 consists of 13 residues. The ends lost 0 bases at V and 6 bases at J; junction bases unmatched: 2.